This is a list of T cell receptor beta chains from one sample in a study of blood T cell repertoires in COVID-19. Produced via immunoSEQ multiplex PCR; TCRdb's table is partial and in-frame only. The sample lists 200,000 to 300,000 clones, 83% occurring once. The sequencing input was PBMCs or T cells enriched from blood (not recorded which). The receptors were sampled from a woman between 40 and 50 years old who had been exposed to COVID-19. Each CDR3 is given with its conserved first and last residue. The D gene is left open where the match is weak. A row's size may be missing; if present it is once, few, many or a size class.

clone_size: -
j_call: TRBJ2-1
v_call: TRBV27
d_call: TRBD2
cdr3_length: 21
cdr3_nt: TGTGCCAGCAGTTTATTGGGTAGAGGGACTAGCGGGGGCAGTCGTTACAATGAGCAGTTCTTC
cdr3_aa: CASSLLGRGTSGGSRYNEQFF

clone_size: -
j_call: TRBJ2-7
v_call: TRBV19
d_call: -
cdr3_length: 12
cdr3_nt: TGTGCCAGTAGTAACAGGGAGGGCGAGCAGTACTTC
cdr3_aa: CASSNREGEQYF

clone_size: -
j_call: TRBJ1-1
v_call: TRBV2
d_call: -
cdr3_length: 12
cdr3_nt: TGTGCCAGCAGTGGGGGCAACACTGAAGCTTTCTTT
cdr3_aa: CASSGGNTEAFF

clone_size: -
j_call: TRBJ2-7
v_call: TRBV2
d_call: TRBD1
cdr3_length: 15
cdr3_nt: TGTGCCAGCAGTGAAACCCAGGGGGCCCCCTACGAGCAGTACTTC
cdr3_aa: CASSETQGAPYEQYF

clone_size: few
j_call: TRBJ1-2
v_call: TRBV28
d_call: -
cdr3_length: 12
cdr3_nt: TGTGCCAGCAGTTTATTCGGGTATGGCTACACCTTC
cdr3_aa: CASSLFGYGYTF

clone_size: -
j_call: TRBJ1-1
v_call: TRBV3-1/TRBV3-2
d_call: TRBD1
cdr3_length: 14
cdr3_nt: TGTGCCAGCAGCCGGAGGGGGCGCGAGACTGAAGCTTTCTTT
cdr3_aa: CASSRRGRETEAFF

clone_size: -
j_call: TRBJ2-7
v_call: TRBV7-2
d_call: TRBD1
cdr3_length: 15
cdr3_nt: TGTGCCAGCAGCTTAGTCTCACAGGGGAGCTACGAGCAGTACTTC
cdr3_aa: CASSLVSQGSYEQYF

clone_size: -
j_call: TRBJ1-4
v_call: TRBV19
d_call: -
cdr3_length: 12
cdr3_nt: TGTGCCAGTACACAGGACAATGAAAAACTGTTTTTT
cdr3_aa: CASTQDNEKLFF

clone_size: -
j_call: TRBJ2-7
v_call: TRBV6-1
d_call: TRBD1
cdr3_length: 14
cdr3_nt: TGTGCCAGCAGTGAAGTGTGGGACAGCTACGAGCAGTACTTC
cdr3_aa: CASSEVWDSYEQYF

clone_size: -
j_call: TRBJ2-5
v_call: TRBV14
d_call: TRBD1
cdr3_length: 15
cdr3_nt: TGTGCCAGCAGCCGAATGGACAGGGCTAGGGAGACCCAGTACTTC
cdr3_aa: CASSRMDRARETQYF

clone_size: -
j_call: TRBJ2-2
v_call: TRBV27
d_call: -
cdr3_length: 15
cdr3_nt: TGTGCCAGCAGTTCAGTGGGCAGGAACACCGGGGAGCTGTTTTTT
cdr3_aa: CASSSVGRNTGELFF

clone_size: -
j_call: TRBJ1-2
v_call: TRBV19
d_call: -
cdr3_length: 12
cdr3_nt: TGTGCCAGTAGTGAGACAGCGGGAGGCTACACCTTC
cdr3_aa: CASSETAGGYTF

clone_size: -
j_call: TRBJ2-5
v_call: TRBV28
d_call: TRBD2
cdr3_length: 18
cdr3_nt: TGTGCCAGCAGTTTATGGGGCCTCGATACTAGCGGGGGGGAGACCCAGTACTTC
cdr3_aa: CASSLWGLDTSGGETQYF

clone_size: -
j_call: TRBJ2-7
v_call: TRBV7-9
d_call: TRBD2
cdr3_length: 17
cdr3_nt: TGTGCCAGCAGCCTAGCGGGTGACCTAGCGGGGACCTACGAGCAGTACTTC
cdr3_aa: CASSLAGDLAGTYEQYF

clone_size: medium-sized
j_call: TRBJ1-1
v_call: TRBV12-3/TRBV12-4
d_call: -
cdr3_length: 13
cdr3_nt: TGTGCCAGCAGTTTAGTACAGGGAACTGAAGCTTTCTTT
cdr3_aa: CASSLVQGTEAFF

clone_size: -
j_call: TRBJ2-2
v_call: TRBV7-8
d_call: -
cdr3_length: 14
cdr3_nt: TGTGCCAGCAGCCCCGCTACGAACACCGGGGAGCTGTTTTTT
cdr3_aa: CASSPATNTGELFF

clone_size: -
j_call: TRBJ1-1
v_call: TRBV7-2
d_call: -
cdr3_length: 15
cdr3_nt: TGTGCCAGCAGCTTAGCGCTGGCGGTTATGACTGAAGCTTTCTTT
cdr3_aa: CASSLALAVMTEAFF

clone_size: -
j_call: TRBJ1-2
v_call: TRBV4-1
d_call: -
cdr3_length: 11
cdr3_nt: TGCGCCAGCAGCCAAGACAATGGCTACACCTTC
cdr3_aa: CASSQDNGYTF

clone_size: -
j_call: TRBJ1-2
v_call: TRBV6-5
d_call: -
cdr3_length: 14
cdr3_nt: TGTGCCAGCAGTCCCCCGAACAGAGCTTATGGCTACACCTTC
cdr3_aa: CASSPPNRAYGYTF

clone_size: -
j_call: TRBJ1-2
v_call: TRBV18
d_call: TRBD1
cdr3_length: 15
cdr3_nt: TGTGCCAGCTCAGGGCCGACAGGGCCCCTTTATGGCTACACCTTC
cdr3_aa: CASSGPTGPLYGYTF

clone_size: -
j_call: TRBJ2-5
v_call: TRBV4-2
d_call: -
cdr3_length: 15
cdr3_nt: TGTGCCAGCAGCCAAACAGCAGACGACCAAGAGACCCAGTACTTC
cdr3_aa: CASSQTADDQETQYF

clone_size: -
j_call: TRBJ1-1
v_call: TRBV19
d_call: -
cdr3_length: 14
cdr3_nt: TGTGCCAGCCGGGCAGGGTTATGGAACACTGAAGCTTTCTTT
cdr3_aa: CASRAGLWNTEAFF

clone_size: -
j_call: TRBJ1-4
v_call: TRBV18
d_call: TRBD1
cdr3_length: 15
cdr3_nt: TGTGCCAGCTCACCACCCGGGACAGGACAGGAAAAACTGTTTTTT
cdr3_aa: CASSPPGTGQEKLFF

clone_size: -
j_call: TRBJ2-6
v_call: TRBV9
d_call: TRBD1
cdr3_length: 20
cdr3_nt: TGTGCCAGCAGCGCTCCGCCCGGGACAGGGGGCGACTCTGGGGCCAACGTCCTGACTTTC
cdr3_aa: CASSAPPGTGGDSGANVLTF

clone_size: -
j_call: TRBJ2-1
v_call: TRBV6-5
d_call: TRBD2
cdr3_length: 14
cdr3_nt: TGTGCCACATGGGGGGGGGTGGCCTACAATGAGCAGTTCTTC
cdr3_aa: CATWGGVAYNEQFF

clone_size: -
j_call: TRBJ2-3
v_call: TRBV19
d_call: TRBD2
cdr3_length: 13
cdr3_nt: TGTGCCATTAGCGGGGGGGCGGGGGCTACGCAGTATTTT
cdr3_aa: CAISGGAGATQYF

clone_size: -
j_call: TRBJ2-5
v_call: TRBV9
d_call: TRBD1
cdr3_length: 15
cdr3_nt: TGTGCCAGCACCTCCGACAGGGGATTCGGAGAGACCCAGTACTTC
cdr3_aa: CASTSDRGFGETQYF

clone_size: -
j_call: TRBJ1-1
v_call: TRBV19
d_call: -
cdr3_length: 9
cdr3_nt: TGTGCCAATGACAGTTTGGCTTTCTTT
cdr3_aa: CANDSLAFF

clone_size: once
j_call: TRBJ2-5
v_call: TRBV3-1/TRBV3-2
d_call: TRBD1
cdr3_length: 15
cdr3_nt: TGTGCCAGCAGCCCAGGGACAGGGGTTCCAGAGACCCAGTACTTC
cdr3_aa: CASSPGTGVPETQYF

clone_size: -
j_call: TRBJ1-1
v_call: TRBV19
d_call: TRBD1
cdr3_length: 13
cdr3_nt: TGTGCCAGTTCCGGGACAGTGAACACTGAAGCTTTCTTT
cdr3_aa: CASSGTVNTEAFF

clone_size: -
j_call: TRBJ1-4
v_call: TRBV5-1
d_call: TRBD1
cdr3_length: 15
cdr3_nt: TGCGCCAGCAGCTTGGCGGGACAGGGGCGTGAAAAACTGTTTTTT
cdr3_aa: CASSLAGQGREKLFF

clone_size: -
j_call: TRBJ1-1
v_call: TRBV3-1/TRBV3-2
d_call: -
cdr3_length: 13
cdr3_nt: TGTGCCAGCAGCCAATCCGGGAACACTGAAGCTTTCTTT
cdr3_aa: CASSQSGNTEAFF

clone_size: -
j_call: TRBJ1-2
v_call: TRBV27
d_call: -
cdr3_length: 15
cdr3_nt: TGTGCCAGCAGTCCGTTAGGGGTACCCAACTATGGCTACACCTTC
cdr3_aa: CASSPLGVPNYGYTF

clone_size: -
j_call: TRBJ1-5
v_call: TRBV2
d_call: -
cdr3_length: 15
cdr3_nt: TGTGCCAGCAGTTTTGAGACAGCGTGGAATCAGCCCCAGCATTTT
cdr3_aa: CASSFETAWNQPQHF

clone_size: -
j_call: TRBJ1-2
v_call: TRBV2
d_call: TRBD1
cdr3_length: 13
cdr3_nt: TGTGCCAGCAGTTCGGAAGACAGGGACGGCTACACCTTC
cdr3_aa: CASSSEDRDGYTF

clone_size: once
j_call: TRBJ2-5
v_call: TRBV7-3
d_call: TRBD1
cdr3_length: 14
cdr3_nt: TGTGCCAGCAGCTCAGGACAGGGCCAAGAGACCCAGTACTTC
cdr3_aa: CASSSGQGQETQYF

clone_size: -
j_call: TRBJ2-3
v_call: TRBV7-3
d_call: TRBD2
cdr3_length: 14
cdr3_nt: TGTGCCAGCAGCCCGCGACTAGCCACAGATACGCAGTATTTT
cdr3_aa: CASSPRLATDTQYF

clone_size: once
j_call: TRBJ1-2
v_call: TRBV28
d_call: TRBD1
cdr3_length: 12
cdr3_nt: TGTGCCAGCCAGGGACAGGGGAGAGGCTACACCTTC
cdr3_aa: CASQGQGRGYTF

clone_size: -
j_call: TRBJ1-1
v_call: TRBV19
d_call: TRBD1
cdr3_length: 14
cdr3_nt: TGTGCCAGTATCCGGACAGGGTTCGAAACTGAAGCTTTCTTT
cdr3_aa: CASIRTGFETEAFF

clone_size: -
j_call: TRBJ2-3
v_call: TRBV7-8
d_call: TRBD1
cdr3_length: 12
cdr3_nt: TGTGCCAGCACCGCCGGACAGGGGACGCAGTATTTT
cdr3_aa: CASTAGQGTQYF

clone_size: -
j_call: TRBJ2-1
v_call: TRBV5-1
d_call: -
cdr3_length: 15
cdr3_nt: TGCGCCAGCAGCTGGGGACCAGGGACACCCAATGAGCAGTTCTTC
cdr3_aa: CASSWGPGTPNEQFF

clone_size: few
j_call: TRBJ1-2
v_call: TRBV4-3
d_call: -
cdr3_length: 15
cdr3_nt: TGCGCCAGCAGCCTTTCGTTAACAGGATTCTATGGCTACACCTTC
cdr3_aa: CASSLSLTGFYGYTF

clone_size: -
j_call: TRBJ1-5
v_call: TRBV3-1/TRBV3-2
d_call: TRBD1
cdr3_length: 15
cdr3_nt: TGTGCCAGCAGCCAAGAGACAGGGGGCGGACAGCCCCAGCATTTT
cdr3_aa: CASSQETGGGQPQHF

clone_size: -
j_call: TRBJ2-2
v_call: TRBV9
d_call: TRBD2
cdr3_length: 17
cdr3_nt: TGTGCCAGCAGCGTAGTAAGCGGGGCGGGGTCCCCCGGGGAGCTGTTTTTT
cdr3_aa: CASSVVSGAGSPGELFF

clone_size: once
j_call: TRBJ2-3
v_call: TRBV19
d_call: TRBD2
cdr3_length: 14
cdr3_nt: TGTGCCAGTAGCCCTCGGGGGGGCACAGATACGCAGTATTTT
cdr3_aa: CASSPRGGTDTQYF

clone_size: -
j_call: TRBJ1-2
v_call: TRBV2
d_call: -
cdr3_length: 11
cdr3_nt: TGTGCCAGCACCCTCTTCTATGGCTACACCTTC
cdr3_aa: CASTLFYGYTF

clone_size: -
j_call: TRBJ1-2
v_call: TRBV12-3/TRBV12-4
d_call: -
cdr3_length: 11
cdr3_nt: TGTGCCAGCAGACAATACTATGGCTACACCTTC
cdr3_aa: CASRQYYGYTF

clone_size: once
j_call: TRBJ1-1
v_call: TRBV3-1/TRBV3-2
d_call: TRBD1
cdr3_length: 15
cdr3_nt: TGTGCCAGCAGCCAAGAGGACAGGGAAGGAACTGAAGCTTTCTTT
cdr3_aa: CASSQEDREGTEAFF

clone_size: -
j_call: TRBJ2-2
v_call: TRBV24-1
d_call: TRBD2
cdr3_length: 17
cdr3_nt: TGTGCCACCAGTGACTCCACCCGACTAGCCGGGGTGGGGGAGCTGTTTTTT
cdr3_aa: CATSDSTRLAGVGELFF

clone_size: -
j_call: TRBJ1-5
v_call: TRBV20-1
d_call: TRBD1
cdr3_length: 17
cdr3_nt: TGCAGTGCTAGTGCTCTGGCCACCGGGACAGGTTTGTTGGGCCAGCATTTT
cdr3_aa: CSASALATGTGLLGQHF

clone_size: -
j_call: TRBJ2-1
v_call: TRBV9
d_call: TRBD1
cdr3_length: 15
cdr3_nt: TGTGCCAGCAGCGTCCGGGACAGGGCCGCCAATGAGCAGTTCTTC
cdr3_aa: CASSVRDRAANEQFF

clone_size: -
j_call: TRBJ2-7
v_call: TRBV3-1/TRBV3-2
d_call: TRBD1
cdr3_length: 15
cdr3_nt: TGTGCCAGCAGCCACGACGACAGGGACACCTACGAGCAGTACTTC
cdr3_aa: CASSHDDRDTYEQYF

clone_size: few
j_call: TRBJ1-6
v_call: TRBV6-4
d_call: TRBD1
cdr3_length: 14
cdr3_nt: TGTGCCAGCAGTGACGGGACAGAAAATTCACCCCTCCACTTT
cdr3_aa: CASSDGTENSPLHF

clone_size: -
j_call: TRBJ2-3
v_call: TRBV2
d_call: TRBD2
cdr3_length: 17
cdr3_nt: TGTGCCAGCAGTGAAGCCAGGACTAGCGGGGGGGCGTATACGCAGTATTTT
cdr3_aa: CASSEARTSGGAYTQYF